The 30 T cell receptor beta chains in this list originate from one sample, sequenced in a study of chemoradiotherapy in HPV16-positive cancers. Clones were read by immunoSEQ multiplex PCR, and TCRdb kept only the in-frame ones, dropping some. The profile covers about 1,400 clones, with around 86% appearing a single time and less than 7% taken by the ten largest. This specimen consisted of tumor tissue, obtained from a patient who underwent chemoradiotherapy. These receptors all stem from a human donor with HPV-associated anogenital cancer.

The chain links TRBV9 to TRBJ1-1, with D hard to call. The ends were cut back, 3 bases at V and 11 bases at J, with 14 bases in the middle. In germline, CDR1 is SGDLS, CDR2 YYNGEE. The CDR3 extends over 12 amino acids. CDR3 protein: CASSGPSGEAFF. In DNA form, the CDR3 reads TGTGCCAGCAGCGGGCCCTCCGGGGAGGCTTTCTTT.

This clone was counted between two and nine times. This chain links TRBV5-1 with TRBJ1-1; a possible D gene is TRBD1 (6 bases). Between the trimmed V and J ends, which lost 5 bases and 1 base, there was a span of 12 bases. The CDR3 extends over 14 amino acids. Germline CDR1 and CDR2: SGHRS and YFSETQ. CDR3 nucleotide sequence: TGCGCCAGCAGTTATTCAGGGGCGAACACTGAAGCTTTCTTT. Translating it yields CASSYSGANTEAFF.

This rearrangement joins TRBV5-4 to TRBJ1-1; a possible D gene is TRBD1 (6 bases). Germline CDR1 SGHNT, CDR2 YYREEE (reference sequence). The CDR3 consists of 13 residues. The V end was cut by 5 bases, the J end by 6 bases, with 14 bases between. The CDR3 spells CASSSGGGPEAFF. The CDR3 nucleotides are TGTGCCAGCAGTTCTGGGGGGGGCCCTGAAGCTTTCTTT.

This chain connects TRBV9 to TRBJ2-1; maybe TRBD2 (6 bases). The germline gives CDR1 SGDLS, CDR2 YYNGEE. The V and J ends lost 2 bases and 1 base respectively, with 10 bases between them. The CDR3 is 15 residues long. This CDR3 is CASSVSGLSYNEQFF. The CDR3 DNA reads TGTGCCAGCAGCGTGAGCGGGTTATCCTACAATGAGCAGTTCTTC.

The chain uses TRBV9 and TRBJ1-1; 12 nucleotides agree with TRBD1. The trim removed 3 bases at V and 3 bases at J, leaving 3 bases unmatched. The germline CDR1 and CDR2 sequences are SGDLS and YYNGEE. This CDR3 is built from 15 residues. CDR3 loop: CASSAGTGGYTEAFF. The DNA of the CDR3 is TGTGCCAGCAGCGCCGGGACAGGGGGCTACACTGAAGCTTTCTTT.

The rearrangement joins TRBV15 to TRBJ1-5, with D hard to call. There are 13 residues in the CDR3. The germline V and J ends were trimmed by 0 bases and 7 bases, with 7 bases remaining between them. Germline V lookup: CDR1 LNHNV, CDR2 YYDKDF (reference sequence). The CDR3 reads CATSRDHGQPQHF. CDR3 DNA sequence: TGTGCCACCAGCAGAGATCACGGGCAGCCCCAGCATTTT.

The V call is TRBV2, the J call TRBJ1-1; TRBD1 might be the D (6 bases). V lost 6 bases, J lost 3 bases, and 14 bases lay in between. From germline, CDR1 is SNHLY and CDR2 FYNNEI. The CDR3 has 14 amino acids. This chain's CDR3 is CASRDTGYYTEAFF. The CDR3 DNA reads TGTGCCAGCAGAGACACAGGGTATTACACTGAAGCTTTCTTT.

The CDR3, as DNA: TGTGCCAGCAGCAAAGGACTAGCGGGGGCCGGGGATACGCAGTATTTT. This gives the protein CASSKGLAGAGDTQYF. V gene TRBV5-4 combines with J gene TRBJ2-3; 13 bases match TRBD2. The junction had 8 bases not matched to a gene; V was cut back by 4 bases and J by 6 bases. The CDR3 covers 16 residues. Germline V gene lookup returns CDR1 SGHNT and CDR2 YYREEE (reference sequence).

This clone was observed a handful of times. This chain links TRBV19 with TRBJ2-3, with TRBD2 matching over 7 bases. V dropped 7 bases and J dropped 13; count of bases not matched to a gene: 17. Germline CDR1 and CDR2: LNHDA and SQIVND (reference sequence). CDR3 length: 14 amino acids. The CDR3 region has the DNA TGTGCCAGTAAAAGCCGGGACTACCATACCCGGGAGTATTTT. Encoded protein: CASKSRDYHTREYF. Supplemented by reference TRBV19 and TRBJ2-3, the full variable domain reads DGGITQSPKYLFRKEGQNVTLSCEQNLNHDAMYWYRQDPGQGLRLIYYSQIVNDFQKGDIAEGYSVSREKKESFPLTVTSAQKNPTAFYLCASKSRDYHTREYFGPGTRLTVL.

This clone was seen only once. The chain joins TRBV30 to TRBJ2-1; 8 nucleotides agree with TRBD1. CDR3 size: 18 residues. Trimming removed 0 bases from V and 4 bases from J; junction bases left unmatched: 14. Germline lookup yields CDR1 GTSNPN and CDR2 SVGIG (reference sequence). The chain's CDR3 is CAWSVDTWTGRPYNEQFF. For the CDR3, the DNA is TGTGCCTGGAGTGTAGATACTTGGACAGGGAGACCTTACAATGAGCAGTTCTTC.

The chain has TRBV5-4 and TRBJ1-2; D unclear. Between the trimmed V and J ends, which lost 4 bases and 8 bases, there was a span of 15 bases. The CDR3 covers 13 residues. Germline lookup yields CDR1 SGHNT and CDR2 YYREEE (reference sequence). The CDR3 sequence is CASSHQRSDGYTF. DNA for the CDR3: TGTGCCAGCAGCCACCAAAGGTCGGACGGCTACACCTTC. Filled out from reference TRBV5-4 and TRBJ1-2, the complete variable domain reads ETGVTQSPTHLIKTRGQQVTLRCSSQSGHNTVSWYQQALGQGPQFIFQYYREEENGRGNFPPRFSGLQFPNYSSELNVNALELDDSALYLCASSHQRSDGYTFGSGTRLTVV.

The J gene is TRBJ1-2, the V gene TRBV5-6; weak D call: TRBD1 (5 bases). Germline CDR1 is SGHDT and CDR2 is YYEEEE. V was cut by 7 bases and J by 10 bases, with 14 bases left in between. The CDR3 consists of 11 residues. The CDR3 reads CASGRQFIYTF. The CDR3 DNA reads TGTGCCAGCGGAAGACAGTTTATCTACACCTTC. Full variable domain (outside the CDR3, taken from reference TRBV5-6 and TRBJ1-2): DAGVTQSPTHLIKTRGQQVTLRCSPKSGHDTVSWYQQALGQGPQFIFQYYEEEERQRGNFPDRFSGHQFPNYSSELNVNALLLGDSALYLCASGRQFIYTFGSGTRLTVV.

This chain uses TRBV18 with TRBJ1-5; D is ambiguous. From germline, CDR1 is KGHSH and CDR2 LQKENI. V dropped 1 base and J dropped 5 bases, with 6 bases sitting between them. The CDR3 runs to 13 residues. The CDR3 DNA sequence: TGTGCCAGCTCACCACAGGGCGATCAGCCCCAGCATTTT. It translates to CASSPQGDQPQHF.

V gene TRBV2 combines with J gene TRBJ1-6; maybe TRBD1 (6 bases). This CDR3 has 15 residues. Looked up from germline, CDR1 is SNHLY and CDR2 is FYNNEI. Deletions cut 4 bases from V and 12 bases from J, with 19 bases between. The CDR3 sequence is CASSASGAGLGPLHF. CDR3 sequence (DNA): TGTGCCAGCAGTGCTTCGGGGGCAGGGTTAGGACCCCTCCACTTT.

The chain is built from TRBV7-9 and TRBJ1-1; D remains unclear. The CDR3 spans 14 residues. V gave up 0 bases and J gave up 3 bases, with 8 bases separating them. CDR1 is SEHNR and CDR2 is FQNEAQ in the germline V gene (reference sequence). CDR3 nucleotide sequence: TGTGCCAGCAGCTTAGCGGAGGTAGACACTGAAGCTTTCTTT. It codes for CASSLAEVDTEAFF. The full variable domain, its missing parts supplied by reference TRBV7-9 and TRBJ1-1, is DTGVSQNPRHKITKRGQNVTFRCDPISEHNRLYWYRQTLGQGPEFLTYFQNEAQLEKSRLLSDRFSAERPKGSFSTLEIQRTEQGDSAMYLCASSLAEVDTEAFFGQGTRLTVV.

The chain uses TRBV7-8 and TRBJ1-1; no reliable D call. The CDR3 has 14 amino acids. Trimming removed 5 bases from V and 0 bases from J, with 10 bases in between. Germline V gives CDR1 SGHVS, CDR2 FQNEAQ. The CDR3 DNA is TGTGCCAGCAGCCCCGGACGCGTGAACACTGAAGCTTTCTTT. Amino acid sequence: CASSPGRVNTEAFF.

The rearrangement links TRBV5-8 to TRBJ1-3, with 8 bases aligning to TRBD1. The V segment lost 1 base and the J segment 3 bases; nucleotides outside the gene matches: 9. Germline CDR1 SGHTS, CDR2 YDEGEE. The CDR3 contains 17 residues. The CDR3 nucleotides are TGTGCCAGCAGCTTGTCGTTGGACAGGGTGGATGGAAACACCATATATTTT. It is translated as CASSLSLDRVDGNTIYF.

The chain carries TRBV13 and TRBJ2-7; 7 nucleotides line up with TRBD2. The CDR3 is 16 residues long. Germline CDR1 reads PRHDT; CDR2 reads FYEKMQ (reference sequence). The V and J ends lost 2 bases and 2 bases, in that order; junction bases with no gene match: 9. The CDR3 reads CASSLSSFGTTYEQYF. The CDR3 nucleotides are TGTGCCAGCAGCTTATCCTCATTTGGGACTACCTACGAGCAGTACTTC.

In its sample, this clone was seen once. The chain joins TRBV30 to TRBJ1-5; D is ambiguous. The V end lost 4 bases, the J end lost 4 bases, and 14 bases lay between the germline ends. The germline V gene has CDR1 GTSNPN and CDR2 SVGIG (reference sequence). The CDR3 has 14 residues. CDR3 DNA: TGTGCCTGGAATAATGGGGATCGGAATCAGCCCCAGCATTTT. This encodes CAWNNGDRNQPQHF.

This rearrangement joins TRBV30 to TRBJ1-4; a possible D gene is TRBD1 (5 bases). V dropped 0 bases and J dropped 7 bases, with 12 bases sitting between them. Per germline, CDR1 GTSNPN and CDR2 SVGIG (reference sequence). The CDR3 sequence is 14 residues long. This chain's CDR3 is CAWSVVPGSEKLFF. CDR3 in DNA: TGTGCCTGGAGTGTCGTACCAGGGAGTGAAAAACTGTTTTTT.

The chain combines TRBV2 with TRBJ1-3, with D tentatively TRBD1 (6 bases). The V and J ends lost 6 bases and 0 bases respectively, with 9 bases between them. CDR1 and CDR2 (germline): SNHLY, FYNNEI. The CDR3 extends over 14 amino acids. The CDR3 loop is CASRNRVSGNTIYF. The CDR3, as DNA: TGTGCCAGCAGAAACAGGGTCTCTGGAAACACCATATATTTT.

CDR3 nucleotide sequence: TGTGCCAGCAGCTTAGGAGGGGGCAGGGGCGGAGGCTACACCTTC. It codes for CASSLGGGRGGGYTF. The J gene is TRBJ1-2, the V gene TRBV7-2; 7 bases agree with TRBD1. V gave up 1 base and J gave up 8 bases; unmatched junction bases: 10. The CDR3 has 15 amino acids. Looked up from germline, CDR1 is SGHTA and CDR2 is FQGNSA. The variable domain in full, with the rest retrieved from reference TRBV7-2 and TRBJ1-2, is GAGVSQSPSNKVTEKGKDVELRCDPISGHTALYWYRQSLGQGLEFLIYFQGNSAPDKSGLPSDRFSAERTGGSVSTLTIQRTQQEDSAVYLCASSLGGGRGGGYTFGSGTRLTVV.

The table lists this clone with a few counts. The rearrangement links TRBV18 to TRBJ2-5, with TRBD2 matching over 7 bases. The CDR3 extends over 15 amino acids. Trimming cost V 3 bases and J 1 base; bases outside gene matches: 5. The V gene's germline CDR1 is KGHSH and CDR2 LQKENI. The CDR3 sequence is CASSPFSSGQETQYF. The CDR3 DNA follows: TGTGCCAGCTCACCCTTTTCTAGCGGCCAAGAGACCCAGTACTTC. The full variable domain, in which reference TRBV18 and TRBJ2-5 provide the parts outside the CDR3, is NAGVMQNPRHLVRRRGQEARLRCSPMKGHSHVYWYRQLPEEGLKFMVYLQKENIIDESGMPKERFSAEFPKEGPSILRIQQVVRGDSAAYFCASSPFSSGQETQYFGPGTRLLVL.

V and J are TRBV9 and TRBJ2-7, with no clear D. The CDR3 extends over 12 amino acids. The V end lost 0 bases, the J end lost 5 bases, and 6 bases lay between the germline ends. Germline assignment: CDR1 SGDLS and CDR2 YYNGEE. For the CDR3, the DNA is TGTGCCAGCAGCGTAGGGGGTAACGAGCAGTACTTC. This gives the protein CASSVGGNEQYF.

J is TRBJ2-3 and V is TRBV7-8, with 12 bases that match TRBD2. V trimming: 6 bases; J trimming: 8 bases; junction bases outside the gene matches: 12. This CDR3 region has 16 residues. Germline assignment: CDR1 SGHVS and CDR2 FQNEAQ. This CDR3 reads CASRRSSGGDLGTQYF. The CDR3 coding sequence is TGTGCCAGCAGGCGATCTAGCGGGGGGGACCTAGGTACGCAGTATTTT.

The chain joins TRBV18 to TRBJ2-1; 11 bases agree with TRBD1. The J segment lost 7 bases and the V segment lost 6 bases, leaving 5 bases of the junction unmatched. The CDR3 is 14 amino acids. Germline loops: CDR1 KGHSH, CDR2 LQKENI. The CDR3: CASSPGQGGNEQFF. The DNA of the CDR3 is TGTGCCAGCTCTCCGGGACAGGGGGGGAATGAGCAGTTCTTC.

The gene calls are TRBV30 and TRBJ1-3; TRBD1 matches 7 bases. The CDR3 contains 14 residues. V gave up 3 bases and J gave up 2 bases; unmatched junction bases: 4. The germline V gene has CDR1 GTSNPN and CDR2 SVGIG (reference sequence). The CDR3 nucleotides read TGTGCCTGGAGCAGGGGGTCAACTGGAAACACCATATATTTT. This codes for CAWSRGSTGNTIYF.

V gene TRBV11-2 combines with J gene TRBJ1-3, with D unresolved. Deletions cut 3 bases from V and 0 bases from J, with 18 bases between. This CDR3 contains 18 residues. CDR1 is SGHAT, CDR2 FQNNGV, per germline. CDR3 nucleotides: TGTGCCAGCAGCTTGAAACGGTCCGGGATCGCCTCTGGAAACACCATATATTTT. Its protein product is CASSLKRSGIASGNTIYF.

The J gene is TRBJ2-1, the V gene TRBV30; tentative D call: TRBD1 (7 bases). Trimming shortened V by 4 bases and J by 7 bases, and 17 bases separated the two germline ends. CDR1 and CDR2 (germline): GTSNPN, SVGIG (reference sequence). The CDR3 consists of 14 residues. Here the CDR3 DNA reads TGTGCCTGGAAGGGCCCGACAGGGAGGAATGAGCAGTTCTTC. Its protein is CAWKGPTGRNEQFF.

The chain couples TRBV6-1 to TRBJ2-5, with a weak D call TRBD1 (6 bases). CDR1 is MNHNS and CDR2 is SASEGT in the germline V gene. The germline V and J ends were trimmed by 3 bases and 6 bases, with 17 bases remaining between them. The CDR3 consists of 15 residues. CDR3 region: CASSDRGGLVKTQYF. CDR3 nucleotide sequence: TGTGCCAGCAGTGACAGGGGTGGGTTAGTGAAGACCCAGTACTTC.